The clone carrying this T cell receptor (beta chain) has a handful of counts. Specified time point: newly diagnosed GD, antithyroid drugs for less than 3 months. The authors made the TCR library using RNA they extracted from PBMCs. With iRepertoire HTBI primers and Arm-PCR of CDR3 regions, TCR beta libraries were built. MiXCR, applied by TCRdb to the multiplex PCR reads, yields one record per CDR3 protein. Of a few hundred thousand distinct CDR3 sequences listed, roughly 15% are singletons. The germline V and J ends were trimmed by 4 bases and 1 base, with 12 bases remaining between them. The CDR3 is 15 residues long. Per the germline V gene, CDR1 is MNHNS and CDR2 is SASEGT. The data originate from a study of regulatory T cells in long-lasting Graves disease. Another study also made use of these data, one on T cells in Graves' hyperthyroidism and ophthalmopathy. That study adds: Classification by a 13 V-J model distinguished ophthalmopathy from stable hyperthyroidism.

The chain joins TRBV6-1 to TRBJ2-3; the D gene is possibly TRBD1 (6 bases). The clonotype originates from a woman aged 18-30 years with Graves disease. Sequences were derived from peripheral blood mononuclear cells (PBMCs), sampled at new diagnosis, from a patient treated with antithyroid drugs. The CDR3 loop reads CASSVTRTGTDTQYF. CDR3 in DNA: TGTGCCAGCAGTGTCACCAGGACAGGCACAGATACGCAGTATTTT.